This entry is about one T cell receptor (beta chain). Its antigen is not identified. The record originates from a study of neoadjuvant anti-PD-1 for oral cavity cancer. General observations from the study: Higher pretreatment blood Treg/Th17 ratios correlated with higher pretreatment blood and lower post-treatment tumor TCRbeta clonality.

Sequencing used immunoSEQ multiplex PCR; TCRdb keeps in-frame clones, though not all of them. The profile shows about 42,000 clones, about three quarters of them singletons. CDR1 and CDR2 (germline): SGHAT, FQNNGV. The CDR3 consists of 16 residues. V was pared by 5 bases and J by 7 bases, with 21 bases between. Time point defined: after neoadjuvant nivolumab, at surgical resection. The sequenced sample was PBMCs, obtained after nivolumab (anti-PD-1) treatment. The V and J genes are TRBV11-2 and TRBJ1-5; TRBD1 might be the D (5 bases). The sequence was obtained from a person between 40 and 85 years old with oral cavity squamous cell carcinoma. This chain's CDR3 is CASSAAGRGTSQPQHF. The CDR3 coding sequence is TGTGCCAGCAGCGCCGCCGGAAGGGGCACAAGCCAGCCCCAGCATTTT.